This TCR beta chain was profiled in a study of T cells in Graves' hyperthyroidism and ophthalmopathy. Study-level information: Peripheral blood samples were taken at initial diagnosis, prior to any treatment. Study-level findings and limits: Most clonotypes expanded in thyroid above 0.001 were likewise present in blood.

This clonotype was found a few times. Its matching antigen is unknown. The TCR beta CDR3 regions underwent amplification using RNA transcripts as the source. The HTBI primer set was used in a first-round RT-PCR of the TCR CDR3. Using its own MiXCR run on the multiplex PCR reads, TCRdb lists one record per CDR3 protein. The profile shows about 370,000 distinct CDR3 sequences, around 15% of them singletons. The sequenced sample was blood. The receptor was derived from a woman aged 55-70 years with Graves' ophthalmopathy.

The CDR3 DNA follows: TGCGCCAGCAGGGCGATGACAGGGGCCTCTAACACTGAAGCTTTCTTT. Its translation is CASRAMTGASNTEAFF. V gene TRBV5-1 combines with J gene TRBJ1-1; the match to TRBD1 covers 8 bases. V lost 5 bases to trimming and J lost 2 bases; unmatched junction nucleotides: 11. Germline CDR1 and CDR2: SGHRS and YFSETQ. This CDR3 is 16 amino acids long. Full variable domain (rest looked up from reference TRBV5-1 and TRBJ1-1): KAGVTQTPRYLIKTRGQQVTLSCSPISGHRSVSWYQQTPGQGLQFLFEYFSETQRNKGNFPGRFSGRQFSNSRSEMNVSTLELGDSALYLCASRAMTGASNTEAFFGQGTRLTVV.